This T cell receptor beta chain appears in the sequencing data of a study of T cells in Graves' hyperthyroidism and ophthalmopathy. Study summary: Before treatment of any kind, peripheral blood was taken at initial diagnosis. Study results and caveats: The model forecast ophthalmopathy, anticipating it by a median around 6.5 months before onset. Within blood appeared most thyroid clonotypes that had expanded above 0.001.

This clonotype was picked up a small number of times. Its matching antigen is unknown. This CDR3 comprises 15 residues. The J segment lost 9 bases and the V segment lost 6 bases, leaving 12 bases of the junction unmatched. Germline V gives CDR1 MNHEY, CDR2 SMNVEV (reference sequence). Isolation of PBMCs was performed on around 9.3 ml fresh peripheral blood. Amplified TCR beta CDR3 regions came from RNA transcripts. The HTBI primer set was used in a first-round RT-PCR of the TCR CDR3. TCRdb ran MiXCR on the multiplex PCR reads and lists one entry per CDR3 protein. The data show about 400,000 distinct CDR3 sequences, with just under 25% seen just once and around four fifths held by the top ten.

The clonotype was recovered from a man in his fifties with Graves' hyperthyroidism. The rearrangement joins TRBV27 to TRBJ2-2; 8 nucleotides line up with TRBD1. Sequences were obtained from blood. The chain's CDR3 is CASRPGQATLRELFF. The CDR3 DNA reads as TGTGCCAGCAGACCGGGACAGGCAACCCTTAGGGAGCTGTTTTTT.